The clone carrying this T cell receptor beta chain was counted many times. What it binds is not known. This specimen comes from a study of CD8 T cells in ankylosing spondylitis. Notes on the study in general: From matched ankylosing spondylitis synovial fluid, disease-linked clones were reportedly recovered at significantly enriched levels. Within peripheral blood, clones linked to disease were CD8+ and relatively rare. In ankylosing spondylitis blood, a motif of roughly eight highly homologous TCR beta variants appeared characteristic.

V was clipped by 2 bases and J by 9 bases, with 15 bases between them. Germline V gives CDR1 SGHRS, CDR2 YFSETQ. The CDR3 is 14 amino acids. TCRdb reanalysed the 5' RACE reads using MiXCR and keeps one entry per CDR3 protein. Found here are 210,000 or so distinct CDR3 sequences, more than 25% of them singletons; the top ten hold about 6.2%. The clonotype was recovered from a male donor with ankylosing spondylitis or in good health (not recorded which). The sample comprised blood, either unsorted or a sorted T cell fraction (not recorded which). The chain couples TRBV5-1 to TRBJ2-1; D gene ambiguous. In DNA form, the CDR3 reads TGCGCCAGCAGCTTTTCAGCCTCGGTCGGTGAGCAGTTCTTC. Protein: CASSFSASVGEQFF.